This TCR beta chain originates from a study of CD8 T cells in Susac syndrome. This CDR3 is built from 16 residues. Random-hexamer reverse transcription was applied to 0.5 to 1 ug RNA. TCRdb fed the immunoSEQ multiplex PCR reads into MiXCR, producing one record per CDR3 protein. The profile shows 100,000 to 150,000 distinct CDR3 sequences, around 94% of them singletons. The clonotype was recovered from a human donor with Susac syndrome. The sequenced material came from CD8+ T cells from PBMCs. V usage is TRBV21-1 and J usage is TRBJ1-1; the table's D call, TRBD1, has no DNA check behind it. TRBV21-1 is a known pseudogene. CDR3 amino acids: CASSKERTVKNTEAFF. Written as DNA, the CDR3 is TGTGCCAGCAGCAAAGAACGGACAGTGAAGAACACTGAAGCTTTCTTT.